The present entry profiles one T cell receptor beta chain with its context. The source of the sample is a study of blood T cell repertoires in COVID-19. The wider study: Both acute and convalescent COVID-19 samples were obtained from the United States, Italy and Spain. T cells, B-cell-depleted T cells, or PBMCs supplied cDNA or gDNA.

Germline V gives CDR1 SGHTA, CDR2 FQGNSA. V lost 1 base and J lost 6; bases outside the gene matches: 5. This CDR3 comprises 17 residues. This table comes from immunoSEQ multiplex PCR, and its TCRdb copy is limited to in-frame clones, with some not included. The sample holds roughly 240,000 clones, roughly 82% seen once. Participant age was about 18 to 100 years, and participants resided in roughly 24 US areas. Membership in each cohort depended on participant-reported clinical history. The sequence derives from a woman aged 45-65 years who had recovered from COVID-19. The rearrangement uses TRBV7-2 and TRBJ2-2; 13 positions agree with TRBD2. Source material: PBMCs or T cells enriched from blood (not recorded which). For the CDR3, the DNA is TGTGCCAGCAGCTTAGGAGGGACTAGCGGGAAGGCCGGGGAGCTGTTTTTT. Protein sequence: CASSLGGTSGKAGELFF.